This T cell receptor (beta chain) was sequenced during a study of OX40 agonist ivuxolimab in advanced cancers. Study-wide background: Every patient in dose escalation had hepatocellular carcinoma, melanoma, renal cell or head and neck cancer. Study-wide points: Relative to CD4+, CD8+ T cells held more expanded clones on average. It was not determined which antigens were specifically recognized by the peripheral T cells that had undergone clonal expansion.

Here immunoSEQ multiplex PCR was the method, and the copy in TCRdb shows in-frame clones only, minus some. The sample consists of over 45,000 clones, roughly 80% of them appearing once. This clone was recorded only once. What it recognizes is unknown. J gave up 5 bases and V 3 bases, and 10 bases lay outside the gene matches. CDR1 and CDR2 (germline): MNHNS, SASEGT. CDR3 length: 16 residues. The TCR originated in an adult with an advanced solid tumor such as melanoma, head and neck, liver or kidney cancer. Sequences were derived from CD4+ or CD8+ T cells sorted from blood, sampled in a trial of the OX40 agonist ivuxolimab. J is TRBJ2-5 and V is TRBV6-1; TRBD1 aligns across 9 bases. CDR3 coding DNA: TGTGCCAGCAGTGACAAGCAACAGGGGGCGCGGGAGACCCAGTACTTC. It codes for CASSDKQQGARETQYF.